Listed here is a single T cell receptor (beta chain). Authors' processing steps: Reference gene primer amplification gave estimated nucleated cell counts. Clones were read by immunoSEQ multiplex PCR, and TCRdb kept only the in-frame ones, dropping some. V, J and clone size derive from that table, while D and trimming were established from the DNA sequence. This sample yields around 26,000 clones, of which around 88% are seen a single time; roughly 9% belongs to the top ten. The germline V gene encodes CDR1 LGHDT and CDR2 YNNKEL (reference sequence). V lost 4 bases and J 3 bases, leaving 19 bases between the germline ends. The CDR3 runs 17 residues. The sample is drawn from a study of blood T cell repertoires in COVID-19. Overall study context: In each case, the material was cDNA or gDNA derived from T cells, B-cell-depleted T cells, or PBMCs.

The chain uses TRBV3-1 (or the pseudogene TRBV3-2) and TRBJ2-1; D perhaps matches TRBD1 (5 bases). The sequence was collected from a human donor with active COVID-19. The donor label of this sample is uncertain. The sequencing sample was made of peripheral blood. The CDR3 loop is CASSPRVGPRVYNEQFF. The CDR3 nucleotides read TGTGCCAGCAGCCCAAGGGTGGGGCCTAGAGTCTACAATGAGCAGTTCTTC.